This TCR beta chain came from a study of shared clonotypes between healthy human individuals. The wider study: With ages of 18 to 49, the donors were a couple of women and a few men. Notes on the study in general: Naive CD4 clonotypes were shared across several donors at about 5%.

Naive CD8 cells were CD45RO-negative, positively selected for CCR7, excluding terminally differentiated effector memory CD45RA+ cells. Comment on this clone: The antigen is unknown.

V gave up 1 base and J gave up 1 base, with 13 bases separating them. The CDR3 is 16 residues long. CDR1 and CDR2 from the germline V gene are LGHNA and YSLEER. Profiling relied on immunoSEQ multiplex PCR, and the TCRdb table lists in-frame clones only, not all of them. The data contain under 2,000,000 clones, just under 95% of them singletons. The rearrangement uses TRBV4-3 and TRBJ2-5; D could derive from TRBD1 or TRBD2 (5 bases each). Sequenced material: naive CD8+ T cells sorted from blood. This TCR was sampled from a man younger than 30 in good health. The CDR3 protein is CASSQVLGTIQETQYF. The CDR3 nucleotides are TGCGCCAGCAGCCAAGTCTTAGGGACCATCCAAGAGACCCAGTACTTC.